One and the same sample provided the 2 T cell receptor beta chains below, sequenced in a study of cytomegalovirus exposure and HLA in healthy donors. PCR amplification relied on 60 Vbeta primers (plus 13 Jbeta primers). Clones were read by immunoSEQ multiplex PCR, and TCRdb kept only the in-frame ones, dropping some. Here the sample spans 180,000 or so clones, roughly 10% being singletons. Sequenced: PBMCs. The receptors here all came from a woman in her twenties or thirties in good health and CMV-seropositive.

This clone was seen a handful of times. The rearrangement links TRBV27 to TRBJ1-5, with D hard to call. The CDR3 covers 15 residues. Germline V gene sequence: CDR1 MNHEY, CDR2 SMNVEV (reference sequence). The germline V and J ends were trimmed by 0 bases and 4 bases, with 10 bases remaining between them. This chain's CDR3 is CASSLSTFENQPQHF. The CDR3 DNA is TGTGCCAGCAGTTTATCGACATTCGAAAATCAGCCCCAGCATTTT.

The CDR3 reads CASSVGLAGITDTQYF. The CDR3 nucleotides read TGTGCCAGCAGCGTGGGACTAGCGGGGATCACAGATACGCAGTATTTT. V is TRBV13 and J is TRBJ2-3; TRBD2 matches at 13 bases. The junction had 4 bases not matched to a gene; V was cut back by 5 bases and J by 2 bases. The CDR3 sequence is 16 residues long. Germline lookup yields CDR1 PRHDT and CDR2 FYEKMQ (reference sequence).